This passage covers 25 T cell receptor beta chains from one sample sequenced in a study of blood T cell repertoires in COVID-19. Assay: immunoSEQ multiplex PCR; the TCRdb copy retains only in-frame clones and omits some. In the table there are around 220,000 clones, around four fifths of which are singletons. Material for sequencing was peripheral blood. The receptors come from a man between 25 and 39 years old with active or convalescent COVID-19.

The V and J genes are TRBV5-1 and TRBJ1-1, with D maybe TRBD1 (5 bases). This CDR3 has 15 amino acids. In germline, CDR1 is SGHRS, CDR2 YFSETQ. V lost 4 bases to trimming and J lost 11 bases, with 24 bases between them. Here the CDR3 reads CASSQFLAQAVSAFF. The CDR3 DNA is TGCGCCAGCAGCCAATTCTTGGCACAGGCGGTCTCTGCTTTCTTT.

Notes on this clone: The sample contains more than one DNA sequence encoding this CDR3. This rearrangement joins TRBV7-8 to TRBJ1-2; the D is unclear. This CDR3 region has 12 residues. CDR1 is SGHVS, CDR2 FQNEAQ, per germline. V was clipped by 3 bases and J by 3 bases, with 5 bases between them. The CDR3 sequence: CASSFGDYGYTF. The CDR3 DNA sequence: TGTGCCAGCAGCTTCGGTGACTATGGCTACACCTTC.

This clone appeared once. This chain connects TRBV19 to TRBJ1-2; no clear D gene. CDR1 is LNHDA, CDR2 SQIVND, per germline (reference sequence). This CDR3 spans 13 amino acids. V was cut by 1 base and J by 2 bases, with 5 bases left in between. CDR3 DNA sequence: TGTGCCAGTAGTATAGGGGCGAACTATGGCTACACCTTC. Protein product: CASSIGANYGYTF.

The table lists this clone with a count of one. This chain uses TRBV5-1 with TRBJ2-5; D gene uncertain. Looked up from germline, CDR1 is SGHRS and CDR2 is YFSETQ. V lost 1 base, J lost 5 bases, and 12 bases lay in between. This CDR3 spans 14 amino acids. The CDR3 region is CASSLSLAAETQYF. In nucleotides, the CDR3 is TGCGCCAGCAGCTTGTCGTTGGCAGCGGAGACCCAGTACTTC. Drawing the rest from reference TRBV5-1 and TRBJ2-5, the complete variable domain is KAGVTQTPRYLIKTRGQQVTLSCSPISGHRSVSWYQQTPGQGLQFLFEYFSETQRNKGNFPGRFSGRQFSNSRSEMNVSTLELGDSALYLCASSLSLAAETQYFGPGTRLLVL.

The chain carries TRBV5-6 and TRBJ2-4; TRBD2 is a possible D gene (6 bases). V lost 0 bases to trimming and J lost 7 bases, with 8 bases between them. The CDR3 length is 13 residues. The germline V gene encodes CDR1 SGHDT and CDR2 YYEEEE. CDR3 DNA: TGTGCCAGCAGCTTGGCGGGAGTGAACATTCAGTACTTC. Protein: CASSLAGVNIQYF. The entire variable domain, with the rest obtained from reference TRBV5-6 and TRBJ2-4, is as follows: DAGVTQSPTHLIKTRGQQVTLRCSPKSGHDTVSWYQQALGQGPQFIFQYYEEEERQRGNFPDRFSGHQFPNYSSELNVNALLLGDSALYLCASSLAGVNIQYFGAGTRLSVL.

The rearrangement uses TRBV5-4 and TRBJ2-5, with TRBD2 matching over 8 bases. The CDR3 length is 14 residues. Per germline, CDR1 SGHNT and CDR2 YYREEE (reference sequence). Germline trimming cut 4 bases from V and 3 bases from J; bases unmatched to any gene: 5. The CDR3 protein is CASSPKTSEETQYF. The CDR3 nucleotides read TGTGCCAGCAGCCCTAAGACTAGCGAAGAGACCCAGTACTTC.

The J gene is TRBJ2-4, the V gene TRBV19; D is ambiguous. The CDR3 covers 13 residues. V lost 5 bases and J 4 bases, leaving 9 bases between the germline ends. The germline gives CDR1 LNHDA, CDR2 SQIVND (reference sequence). The CDR3: CASSELIKNIQYF. CDR3 bases: TGTGCCAGTAGTGAACTAATAAAAAACATTCAGTACTTC.

This clone showed up just once. The CDR3 is CASSPRRAGELFF. In DNA, the CDR3 is TGTGCCAGTAGTCCCCGGAGGGCCGGGGAGCTGTTTTTT. This rearrangement joins TRBV19 to TRBJ2-2; TRBD2 might be the D (6 bases). V was trimmed by 5 bases and J by 6 bases, leaving 10 bases between them. Germline assignment: CDR1 LNHDA and CDR2 SQIVND (reference sequence). This CDR3 is 13 amino acids long.

With respect to this clone: Its ends do not fully match the called genes, so a read error is possible. The chain employs TRBV3-1 (or the pseudogene TRBV3-2) and TRBJ1-2, with D possibly TRBD1 on 6 matching bases. From germline, CDR1 is LGHDT and CDR2 YNNKEL (reference sequence). The CDR3 extends over 13 amino acids. For the CDR3, the DNA is TGTGCCCGCAGCCAAGGCGGGGGGGGCGGCTACACCTTC. Its protein is CARSQGGGGGYTF.

This clone has only a few counts. The chain employs TRBV10-3 and TRBJ1-1, with D perhaps matching TRBD1 (6 bases). Germline V lookup: CDR1 ENHRY, CDR2 SYGVKD. V lost 2 bases to trimming and J lost 11 bases, with 15 bases between them. CDR3 length equals 13 residues. The CDR3 sequence is CAISEPRQDEAFF. The DNA of the CDR3 is TGTGCCATCAGTGAGCCGAGACAGGACGAGGCTTTCTTT.

Worth noting for this clone: Distinct nucleotide sequences in the sample also encode this CDR3. The rearrangement uses TRBV6-1 and TRBJ1-2; a weak D match, TRBD1 (5 bases). CDR1 is MNHNS and CDR2 is SASEGT in the germline V gene. This CDR3 is 12 amino acids long. Trimming removed 2 bases at V and 5 bases at J, with 6 bases between. CDR3 protein: CASSEPGYGYTF. In DNA form, the CDR3 reads TGTGCCAGCAGTGAACCAGGGTATGGCTACACCTTC.

This chain links TRBV24-1 with TRBJ2-3; 10 nucleotides agree with TRBD1. CDR3 size: 15 residues. The J segment lost 4 bases and the V segment lost 4 bases, leaving 4 bases of the junction unmatched. CDR1 is KGHDR, CDR2 SFDVKD, per germline. CDR3 loop: CATSDPGTGADTQYF. In DNA form, the CDR3 reads TGTGCCACCAGTGACCCGGGGACAGGGGCAGATACGCAGTATTTT.

CDR3 sequence: CASSLAPMGQGGYEQYF. CDR3 DNA: TGTGCCAGCAGCTTAGCGCCCATGGGACAGGGGGGGTACGAGCAGTACTTC. V and J are TRBV7-8 and TRBJ2-7, with 11 bases lining up with TRBD1. The trim removed 0 bases at V and 4 bases at J, leaving 8 bases unmatched. From germline, CDR1 is SGHVS and CDR2 FQNEAQ. This CDR3 region has 17 residues.

This clone was seen just once. The CDR3: CASSRFGDTQYF. CDR3 DNA: TGTGCCAGCAGCCGATTCGGAGATACGCAGTATTTT. The rearrangement links TRBV7-8 to TRBJ2-3; D gene unclear. The CDR3 sequence is 12 residues long. The V end was cut by 5 bases, the J end by 5 bases, with 8 bases between. Germline CDR1 SGHVS, CDR2 FQNEAQ.

This clone was observed a handful of times. The V and J genes are TRBV28 and TRBJ2-7; D not resolved. Per germline, CDR1 MDHEN and CDR2 SYDVKM. V was trimmed by 6 bases and J by 4 bases, leaving 10 bases between them. This CDR3 spans 12 amino acids. Written as DNA, the CDR3 is TGTGCCAGCAGCTATCGGGTTTACGAGCAGTACTTC. This translates into CASSYRVYEQYF.

The V call is TRBV27, the J call TRBJ2-1; D perhaps matches TRBD2 (6 bases). The CDR3 extends over 17 amino acids. Germline V gene data show CDR1 as MNHEY and CDR2 as SMNVEV (reference sequence). The ends were cut back, 0 bases at V and 8 bases at J, with 20 bases in the middle. The CDR3 nucleotides read TGTGCCAGCAGTTTATCGAGTGATAGCGGAGCCTCCCATGAGCAGTTCTTC. Protein product: CASSLSSDSGASHEQFF.

The chain is built from TRBV5-1 and TRBJ1-1; 7 bases are a match to TRBD1. The CDR3 has 15 amino acids. CDR1 SGHRS and CDR2 YFSETQ come from the germline V gene. Unmatched junction bases numbered 2, after V lost 0 bases and J lost 0 bases. This chain's CDR3 is CASSLGDSLNTEAFF. As DNA, the CDR3 is TGCGCCAGCAGCTTGGGGGACAGTTTGAACACTGAAGCTTTCTTT.

The chain couples TRBV12-3 or TRBV12-4 to TRBJ2-4; 8 nucleotides match TRBD2. The CDR3 sequence is 13 residues long. V dropped 4 bases and J dropped 8; count of bases not matched to a gene: 4. CDR3 protein: CASSYPGGDIQYF. For the CDR3, the DNA is TGTGCCAGCAGTTACCCGGGAGGGGACATTCAGTACTTC.

The chain joins TRBV5-6 to TRBJ2-7, with D unresolved. CDR3 length equals 16 residues. The V end was cut by 1 base, the J end by 3 bases, with 17 bases between. Germline CDR1 and CDR2: SGHDT and YYEEEE. The CDR3 reads CASSLYNFAVHYEQYF. For the CDR3, the DNA is TGTGCCAGCAGCTTGTACAACTTTGCGGTGCACTACGAGCAGTACTTC.

This chain links TRBV7-9 with TRBJ1-4; 9 bases align to TRBD1. Germline CDR1 SEHNR, CDR2 FQNEAQ (reference sequence). Trimming cost V 9 bases and J 8 bases; bases outside gene matches: 10. The CDR3 is 14 amino acids. The DNA for the CDR3 is TGTGCCAGTCACCCCGGGACAGGGACCGAAAAACTGTTTTTT. Translated, it gives CASHPGTGTEKLFF.

V and J are TRBV19 and TRBJ2-1; 7 bases map to TRBD2. Trimming cost V 3 bases and J 0 bases; bases outside gene matches: 5. The V gene's germline CDR1 is LNHDA and CDR2 SQIVND (reference sequence). This CDR3 has 16 residues. The CDR3 sequence is CASSIGGSNSYNEQFF. The CDR3 DNA is TGTGCCAGTAGTATCGGCGGGAGTAACTCCTACAATGAGCAGTTCTTC.

The rearrangement uses TRBV6-5 and TRBJ2-1, with a tentative D call TRBD1 (7 bases). Looked up from germline, CDR1 is MNHEY and CDR2 is SVGAGI. The CDR3 is made up of 15 amino acids. V was shortened by 6 bases and J by 1 base, with 13 bases between the two germline ends. CDR3 sequence: CASRQTGRSYNEQFF. For the CDR3, the DNA is TGTGCCAGCAGGCAGACAGGGAGGTCCTACAATGAGCAGTTCTTC.

CDR3 nucleotides: TGCGCCAGCAGCTTGGCCCCTAGCGGGCCGACCGGGGAGCTGTTTTTT. The encoded protein is CASSLAPSGPTGELFF. The chain employs TRBV5-1 and TRBJ2-2, with 8 bases lining up with TRBD2. V was pared by 0 bases and J by 5 bases, with 6 bases of the junction left unmatched. The CDR3 spans 16 residues. Germline V gives CDR1 SGHRS, CDR2 YFSETQ.

The rearrangement uses TRBV5-1 and TRBJ2-7, with D maybe TRBD2 (5 bases). CDR1 is SGHRS, CDR2 YFSETQ, per germline. V lost 7 bases and J lost 5, with 16 bases in between. CDR3 size: 13 residues. CDR3 DNA: TGCGCCAGCCAGCGTTCGGGGTCCCACGAGCAGTACTTC. The encoded protein is CASQRSGSHEQYF.

This chain links TRBV5-8 with TRBJ1-3; 7 bases agree with TRBD1. V was clipped by 4 bases and J by 1 base; unmatched bases: 8. This CDR3 spans 16 amino acids. The germline V gene has CDR1 SGHTS and CDR2 YDEGEE. The CDR3, as DNA: TGTGCCAGCAGCCCTTGGAAGGGGGCTTCTGGAAACACCATATATTTT. It encodes CASSPWKGASGNTIYF. The full variable domain, in which reference TRBV5-8 and TRBJ1-3 provide the parts outside the CDR3, is EAGVTQSPTHLIKTRGQQATLRCSPISGHTSVYWYQQALGLGLQFLLWYDEGEERNRGNFPPRFSGRQFPNYSSELNVNALELEDSALYLCASSPWKGASGNTIYFGEGSWLTVV.